This TCR beta chain comes out of a study of CD8 T cells in Susac syndrome. Overall study: Among the Susac syndrome patients who underwent sequencing, about 6 had clinically active disease, while fewer than 10 of them were in remission.

RNA totalling about 0.45 to 1 ug underwent reverse transcription with random hexamers. MiXCR, run by TCRdb on the immunoSEQ multiplex PCR reads, gives a single entry per CDR3 protein. The sample holds some 200,000 distinct CDR3 sequences, approximately 95% seen once. Sequencing of TCR beta covered CD8+ and CD4+ T cells obtained from blood. V lost 6 bases and J 0 bases, leaving 18 bases between the germline ends. This CDR3 is built from 18 residues. Germline loops: CDR1 MNHEY, CDR2 SVGEGT. The sequenced material came from CD4+ T cells from PBMCs. This TCR was sampled from a human donor with Susac syndrome. This chain connects TRBV6-2 or TRBV6-3 to TRBJ1-6; D remains unclear. This CDR3 reads CASRHPGSESSYNSPLHF. For the CDR3, the DNA is TGTGCCAGCAGACACCCTGGGAGTGAGAGCTCCTATAATTCACCCCTCCACTTT.